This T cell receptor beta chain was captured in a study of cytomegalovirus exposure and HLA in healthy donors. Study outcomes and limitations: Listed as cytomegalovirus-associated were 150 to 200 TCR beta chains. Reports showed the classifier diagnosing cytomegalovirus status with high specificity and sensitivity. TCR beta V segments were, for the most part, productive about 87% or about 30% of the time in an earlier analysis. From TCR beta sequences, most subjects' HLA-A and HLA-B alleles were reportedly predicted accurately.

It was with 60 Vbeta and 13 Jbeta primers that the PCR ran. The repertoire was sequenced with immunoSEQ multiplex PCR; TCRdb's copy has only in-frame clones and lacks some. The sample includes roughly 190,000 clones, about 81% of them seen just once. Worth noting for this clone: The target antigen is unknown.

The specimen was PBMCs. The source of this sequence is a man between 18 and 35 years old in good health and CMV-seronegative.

The CDR3: CSVLLAGGPGGELFF. In DNA, the CDR3 is TGCAGCGTTTTACTAGCGGGAGGGCCGGGCGGGGAGCTGTTTTTT. The chain recombines TRBV29-1 with TRBJ2-2, with 13 positions matching TRBD2. The CDR3 contains 15 residues. Germline-derived CDR1 and CDR2 are SQVTM and ANQGSEA. V dropped 5 bases and J dropped 7; count of bases not matched to a gene: 7.